The rows below give T cell receptor beta chains drawn from one sample of a study of CD8 T cells in ankylosing spondylitis. TCRdb re-derived calls from the 5' RACE reads in MiXCR, one entry per CDR3 protein. The sample includes fewer than 200,000 distinct CDR3 sequences, 9.8% seen only once; the top ten take approximately 16%. The material sequenced was blood, either unsorted or a sorted T cell fraction (not recorded which). The receptors stem from a female donor with ankylosing spondylitis or in good health (not recorded which). Both conserved end residues are part of each CDR3. A D gene is named only where the DNA matches it firmly. Clone sizes are given selectively: once, few, many, or a class where the clone is expanded.

few	TRBV7-9	TRBJ2-1	TRBD2	CASSLGTSERYNEQFF	TGTGCCAGCAGCTTAGGGACTAGCGAAAGATACAATGAGCAGTTCTTC
.	TRBV21-1	TRBJ2-6	.	CASSPLRGFGLGGANVLTF	TGTGCCAGCAGCCCACTTAGAGGGTTCGGCCTTGGAGGGGCCAACGTCCTGACTTTC
.	TRBV6-1	TRBJ2-1	TRBD2	CASSPGLVAEQFF	TGTGCCAGCAGCCCGGGACTAGTCGCTGAGCAGTTCTTC
few	TRBV4-1	TRBJ2-5	.	CASSRPSQETQYF	TGCGCCAGCAGCCGGCCCAGCCAAGAGACCCAGTACTTC
once	TRBV7-9	TRBJ1-1	.	CASSTSVHTEAFF	TGTGCCAGCAGCACCTCAGTGCACACTGAAGCTTTCTTT
.	TRBV5-5	TRBJ2-7	TRBD1	CASIPGQGQYEQYF	TGTGCCAGCATCCCAGGACAGGGGCAGTACGAGCAGTACTTC
few	TRBV27	TRBJ2-3	TRBD2	CASSPSGTTDTQYF	TGTGCCAGCAGCCCAAGCGGGACCACAGATACGCAGTATTTT
.	TRBV15	TRBJ1-4	.	CATSRDRGQNAILFF	TGTGCCACCAGCAGAGATAGAGGACAGAACGCTATCCTGTTTTTT
many	TRBV9	TRBJ2-2	.	CASSVVYTGELFF	TGTGCCAGCAGCGTAGTATACACCGGGGAGCTGTTTTTT
.	TRBV5-4	TRBJ2-1	.	CASSFSLDSEQFF	TGTGCCAGCAGCTTTTCCCTAGACAGTGAGCAGTTCTTC
.	TRBV29-1	TRBJ2-2	TRBD2	CSVEGREGNTGELFF	TGCAGCGTTGAGGGGCGGGAGGGGAACACCGGGGAGCTGTTTTTT
few	TRBV7-9	TRBJ2-1	TRBD2	CASSRASGSRNEQFF	TGTGCCAGCAGCCGGGCTAGCGGGAGTAGGAATGAGCAGTTCTTC
many	TRBV12-3/TRBV12-4	TRBJ1-1	TRBD1	CASSYGQATEAFF	TGTGCCAGCAGTTACGGACAGGCTACTGAAGCTTTCTTT
.	TRBV5-1	TRBJ2-1	TRBD2	CASSQGLALYNEQFF	TGCGCCAGCAGCCAGGGACTAGCGTTGTACAATGAGCAGTTCTTC
many	TRBV29-1	TRBJ2-1	TRBD2	CSVDGTSGNYNEQFF	TGCAGCGTCGACGGGACTAGCGGGAACTACAATGAGCAGTTCTTC
few	TRBV6-5	TRBJ2-3	.	CASSYSGPEGTDTQYF	TGTGCCAGCAGTTACTCGGGCCCAGAGGGCACAGATACGCAGTATTTT
few	TRBV19	TRBJ2-3	.	CASRGLVGETDTQYF	TGTGCCAGTAGGGGACTGGTCGGAGAGACAGATACGCAGTATTTT
few	TRBV19	TRBJ2-1	TRBD2	CASSMGGTSGGLVQFF	TGTGCCAGTAGTATGGGCGGGACTAGCGGGGGCTTAGTGCAGTTCTTC
few	TRBV12-3/TRBV12-4	TRBJ2-1	TRBD2	CASSFVAGGYEQFF	TGTGCCAGCAGTTTTGTAGCGGGAGGCTATGAGCAGTTCTTC
few	TRBV7-6	TRBJ1-4	.	CASSSGTATNEKLFF	TGTGCCAGCAGCTCCGGGACGGCAACTAATGAAAAACTGTTTTTT
.	TRBV4-3	TRBJ2-1	.	CASSQDLGELNEQFF	TGCGCCAGCAGCCAAGATCTGGGGGAGCTGAATGAGCAGTTCTTC
few	TRBV6-6	TRBJ2-3	.	CASSSMDTQYF	TGTGCCAGCAGCTCGATGGATACGCAGTATTTT
.	TRBV20-1	TRBJ2-7	TRBD2	CSAKEGGPYEQYF	TGCAGTGCTAAGGAGGGAGGGCCATACGAGCAGTACTTC
many	TRBV9	TRBJ1-5	.	CASSSVDSSNQPQHF	TGTGCCAGCAGTTCGGTTGACAGCTCCAATCAGCCCCAGCATTTT
many	TRBV27	TRBJ2-7	.	CASSWQGSYEQYF	TGTGCCAGCAGTTGGCAGGGTTCCTACGAGCAGTACTTC
few	TRBV7-9	TRBJ1-1	.	CTSSFEGEAFF	TGTACCAGCAGCTTCGAGGGGGAAGCTTTCTTT
few	TRBV7-3	TRBJ2-5	.	CASSFKGSPPRETQYF	TGTGCCAGCAGCTTTAAAGGTAGCCCCCCTCGAGAGACCCAGTACTTC
.	TRBV19	TRBJ1-2	TRBD1	CASSTPSDDRVDSGYTF	TGTGCCAGTAGTACCCCATCCGACGACAGGGTGGATAGCGGCTACACCTTC
few	TRBV4-1	TRBJ1-1	.	CASSQGVRGTEAFF	TGCGCCAGCAGCCAAGGAGTTAGGGGAACTGAAGCTTTCTTT
.	TRBV12-3/TRBV12-4	TRBJ1-1	TRBD1	CASSFNLPGGIKEAFF	TGTGCCAGCAGTTTCAACCTCCCAGGGGGCATTAAGGAAGCTTTCTTT
.	TRBV4-3	TRBJ2-1	.	CASSQAVMRSPYNEQFF	TGCGCCAGCAGCCAAGCCGTCATGAGATCACCCTACAATGAGCAGTTCTTC
few	TRBV5-6	TRBJ2-7	.	CASSLVDEQYF	TGTGCCAGCAGCTTGGTGGACGAGCAGTACTTC
many	TRBV3-1	TRBJ1-1	.	CASSPDFTEAFF	TGTGCCAGCAGCCCGGACTTCACTGAAGCTTTCTTT
.	TRBV11-2	TRBJ2-7	.	CASSSQGGQGYEQYF	TGTGCCAGCAGCTCCCAGGGCGGGCAGGGCTACGAGCAGTACTTC
many	TRBV9	TRBJ1-5	.	CASSRGVSNQPQHF	TGTGCCAGCTCCCGGGGGGTTAGCAATCAGCCCCAGCATTTT
few	TRBV4-2	TRBJ2-5	.	CASSHPASEGSAQYF	TGTGCCAGCAGCCATCCCGCCTCAGAGGGTTCGGCCCAGTACTTC
.	TRBV5-6	TRBJ2-7	.	CASSLESSDEQYF	TGTGCCAGCAGCTTAGAGAGTTCTGACGAGCAGTACTTC
few	TRBV7-9	TRBJ2-1	.	CASSLQGAPYNEQFF	TGTGCCAGCAGCCTACAGGGAGCTCCCTACAATGAGCAGTTCTTC
few	TRBV5-6	TRBJ2-6	.	CASSLVGSGANVLTF	TGTGCCAGCAGCTTGGTTGGTTCTGGGGCCAACGTCCTGACTTTC
.	TRBV27	TRBJ2-7	TRBD2	CASSPWTSGAYEQYF	TGTGCCAGCAGTCCATGGACTAGCGGGGCCTACGAGCAGTACTTC
.	TRBV30	TRBJ2-2	.	CAWSVTGELFF	TGTGCCTGGAGTGTAACCGGGGAGCTGTTTTTT
few	TRBV2	TRBJ1-2	.	CASLIGTGPLDYGYTF	TGTGCCAGCCTCATTGGGACGGGTCCTTTGGACTATGGCTACACCTTC
.	TRBV24-1	TRBJ2-1	.	CATSDPSVGDEQFF	TGTGCCACCAGTGATCCCTCCGTTGGGGATGAGCAGTTCTTC
.	TRBV4-2	TRBJ2-1	TRBD2	CASSQGIAGGGEQFF	TGTGCCAGCAGCCAAGGGATAGCGGGAGGAGGTGAGCAGTTCTTC
.	TRBV6-1	TRBJ2-7	.	CASSEQTTYEQYF	TGTGCCAGCAGTGAACAAACAACCTACGAGCAGTACTTC
few	TRBV20-1	TRBJ1-6	.	CSATTGGLSPLHF	TGCAGTGCTACCACGGGTGGGCTTTCACCCCTCCACTTT
.	TRBV20-1	TRBJ1-2	.	CSPFGRGYGYTF	TGCAGTCCCTTTGGGAGAGGCTATGGCTACACCTTC